A single sample gave rise to the 30 T cell receptor beta chains below, sequenced in a study of blood T cell repertoires in COVID-19. Sequenced by immunoSEQ multiplex PCR; TCRdb stores in-frame clones only, minus some. The sample consists of 250,000 to 350,000 clones, 85% to 90% of them appearing once. Input material: peripheral blood. The receptors were sampled from a woman aged 45-59 years with COVID-19, enrolled during active disease.

This chain's CDR3 is CARRGNNLNAGELFF. The CDR3, as DNA: TGTGCCAGGAGGGGGAACAACCTTAACGCCGGGGAGCTGTTTTTT. The gene calls are TRBV7-2 and TRBJ2-2; possibly TRBD1 for D (6 bases). The CDR3 covers 15 residues. V was trimmed by 9 bases and J by 6 bases, leaving 20 bases between them. CDR1 is SGHTA, CDR2 FQGNSA, per germline. The full variable domain, completed using reference TRBV7-2 and TRBJ2-2, is GAGVSQSPSNKVTEKGKDVELRCDPISGHTALYWYRQSLGQGLEFLIYFQGNSAPDKSGLPSDRFSAERTGGSVSTLTIQRTQQEDSAVYLCARRGNNLNAGELFFGEGSRLTVL.

The chain has TRBV5-6 and TRBJ2-6, with no clear D. The CDR3 sequence is 14 residues long. V lost 3 bases and J lost 0, with 4 bases in between. Germline CDR1 and CDR2: SGHDT and YYEEEE. CDR3 in DNA: TGTGCCAGCAGCTCTAGCTCTGGGGCCAACGTCCTGACTTTC. Translated, it gives CASSSSSGANVLTF.

In its sample, this clone was seen once. V usage is TRBV4-2 and J usage is TRBJ2-7; the match to TRBD2 covers 9 bases. The CDR3 is 16 amino acids. V dropped 4 bases and J dropped 2; count of bases not matched to a gene: 9. Germline V gene sequence: CDR1 LGHNA, CDR2 YNFKEQ. The chain's CDR3 is CASSPTGLAGTYEQYF. In nucleotides, the CDR3 is TGTGCCAGCAGCCCCACCGGGCTAGCGGGGACCTACGAGCAGTACTTC.

The genes are TRBV5-5 and TRBJ2-7; the match to TRBD1 covers 11 bases. The CDR3 totals 14 residues. Germline lookup yields CDR1 SGHKS and CDR2 YYEKEE (reference sequence). V lost 5 bases and J lost 4; bases outside the gene matches: 5. The CDR3 here is CASSTGTGGYEQYF. In DNA form, the CDR3 reads TGTGCCAGCAGTACCGGGACAGGGGGTTACGAGCAGTACTTC.

The chain carries TRBV19 and TRBJ2-4, with 9 bases matching TRBD2. V was clipped by 5 bases and J by 3 bases; unmatched bases: 8. CDR1 is LNHDA, CDR2 SQIVND, per germline (reference sequence). The CDR3 is 16 amino acids. The CDR3 DNA reads TGTGCCAGTAGTCTAGCGGGAACCTATAGCAAAAACATTCAGTACTTC. This gives the protein CASSLAGTYSKNIQYF.

The chain carries TRBV2 and TRBJ1-5; D not resolved. V dropped 1 base and J dropped 5 bases, with 9 bases sitting between them. The CDR3 contains 14 residues. Germline loops: CDR1 SNHLY, CDR2 FYNNEI. This CDR3 is CASSEDSLYQPQHF. The CDR3 DNA is TGTGCCAGCAGTGAAGACAGCCTTTATCAGCCCCAGCATTTT.

The J gene is TRBJ2-2, the V gene TRBV6-5, with D perhaps matching TRBD2 (6 bases). The V and J ends lost 3 bases and 7 bases respectively, with 9 bases between them. Germline V gene sequence: CDR1 MNHEY, CDR2 SVGAGI. CDR3 length: 13 amino acids. The CDR3 reads CASSYMGGGELFF. CDR3 nucleotides: TGTGCCAGCAGTTATATGGGAGGCGGGGAGCTGTTTTTT.

This clone has a single count. This chain uses TRBV7-9 with TRBJ1-3; tentatively, D is TRBD1 (6 bases). Germline lookup yields CDR1 SEHNR and CDR2 FQNEAQ (reference sequence). The CDR3 length is 15 residues. Trimming cost V 4 bases and J 2 bases, with 12 bases left between them. CDR3: CASSYDRSTGNTIYF. In DNA form, the CDR3 reads TGTGCCAGCAGCTACGACAGGTCCACTGGAAACACCATATATTTT. Filled out from reference TRBV7-9 and TRBJ1-3, the complete variable domain reads DTGVSQNPRHKITKRGQNVTFRCDPISEHNRLYWYRQTLGQGPEFLTYFQNEAQLEKSRLLSDRFSAERPKGSFSTLEIQRTEQGDSAMYLCASSYDRSTGNTIYFGEGSWLTVV.

This chain uses TRBV3-1 (or the pseudogene TRBV3-2) with TRBJ2-7; 8 bases align to TRBD2. Trimming cost V 3 bases and J 3 bases; bases outside gene matches: 1. The CDR3 is made up of 13 amino acids. Germline V CDR1 and CDR2: LGHDT, YNNKEL (reference sequence). The CDR3 DNA follows: TGTGCCAGCAGCCATACTAGCGGCTACGAGCAGTACTTC. As protein: CASSHTSGYEQYF.

The chain uses TRBV29-1 and TRBJ2-7; TRBD1 matches at 7 bases. V lost 6 bases to trimming and J lost 1 base; unmatched junction nucleotides: 6. The CDR3 contains 13 residues. In germline, CDR1 is SQVTM, CDR2 ANQGSEA. Here the CDR3 DNA reads TGCAGCGTACAGGGGTCAGGATCCTACGAGCAGTACTTC. It is translated as CSVQGSGSYEQYF.

This chain joins TRBV11-3 and TRBJ2-1; D not certain. V was shortened by 5 bases and J by 5 bases, with 10 bases between the two germline ends. Germline assignment: CDR1 SGHNT and CDR2 YENEEA. This CDR3 has 13 residues. DNA for the CDR3: TGTGCCAGCAGCCGACACCCTAACAATGAGCAGTTCTTC. Its protein is CASSRHPNNEQFF.

The chain's CDR3 is CASSVLWSNSNQPQHF. CDR3 DNA sequence: TGTGCCAGCAGCGTCCTTTGGAGCAATAGCAATCAGCCCCAGCATTTT. J is TRBJ1-5 and V is TRBV9; D is unresolved. The CDR3 contains 16 residues. The germline V gene encodes CDR1 SGDLS and CDR2 YYNGEE. Trimming removed 2 bases at V and 0 bases at J, with 12 bases between.

J is TRBJ1-5 and V is TRBV10-2; TRBD1 matches 7 bases. The CDR3 is 15 residues long. Trimming at V came to 6 bases and at J to 3 bases, leaving 8 bases not matched to a gene. From germline, CDR1 is WSHSY and CDR2 SAAADI. CDR3 in amino acids: CASRAGGTDNQPQHF. The CDR3, as DNA: TGCGCCAGCAGAGCGGGAGGGACAGACAATCAGCCCCAGCATTTT.

The CDR3 nucleotides are TGTGCCAGCAGCCCGGGACAGTATTTCAACACCATATATTTT. Protein: CASSPGQYFNTIYF. This chain joins TRBV9 and TRBJ1-3; TRBD1 matches at 7 bases. Losses at the gene ends were 4 bases for V and 7 bases for J; bases not matched to a gene: 8. The length of the CDR3 is 14 residues. Germline CDR1 and CDR2: SGDLS and YYNGEE.

The chain uses TRBV10-3 and TRBJ2-2; tentatively, D is TRBD1 (5 bases). The CDR3 totals 12 residues. The germline V gene encodes CDR1 ENHRY and CDR2 SYGVKD. Trimming cost V 6 bases and J 5 bases, with 7 bases left between them. This CDR3 reads CAIRKGTGELFF. CDR3 coding DNA: TGTGCCATCAGGAAGGGGACCGGGGAGCTGTTTTTT.

This rearrangement joins TRBV6-5 to TRBJ2-1; D is possibly TRBD1 (6 bases). V shed 2 bases and J shed 5 bases, with 13 bases lying between them. Germline assignment: CDR1 MNHEY and CDR2 SVGAGI. This CDR3 is 15 amino acids long. This CDR3 is CASSYQLNRDNEQFF. CDR3 coding DNA: TGTGCCAGCAGTTACCAATTGAACAGGGACAATGAGCAGTTCTTC.

J is TRBJ2-1 and V is TRBV3-1 (or the pseudogene TRBV3-2); 7 positions agree with TRBD2. V trimming: 2 bases; J trimming: 6 bases; junction bases outside the gene matches: 4. This CDR3 region has 14 residues. Germline CDR1 LGHDT, CDR2 YNNKEL (reference sequence). This CDR3 reads CASSQPPSGNEQFF. The CDR3 DNA is TGTGCCAGCAGCCAACCTCCTAGCGGCAATGAGCAGTTCTTC.

This clone was counted once. The V and J genes are TRBV7-6 and TRBJ1-2, with D perhaps TRBD1 (5 bases). V lost 2 bases to trimming and J lost 5 bases, with 12 bases between them. Germline V gene sequence: CDR1 SGHVS, CDR2 FNYEAQ. The CDR3 contains 14 residues. The CDR3 loop reads CASSLTQGGYGYTF. The CDR3 coding sequence is TGTGCCAGCAGCTTAACCCAGGGTGGTTATGGCTACACCTTC. Full variable domain (outside the CDR3, taken from reference TRBV7-6 and TRBJ1-2): GAGVSQSPRYKVTKRGQDVALRCDPISGHVSLYWYRQALGQGPEFLTYFNYEAQQDKSGLPNDRFSAERPEGSISTLTIQRTEQRDSAMYRCASSLTQGGYGYTFGSGTRLTVV.

V usage is TRBV29-1 and J usage is TRBJ2-7, with 10 positions matching TRBD1. The J segment lost 2 bases and the V segment lost 7 bases, leaving 8 bases of the junction unmatched. The germline V gene encodes CDR1 SQVTM and CDR2 ANQGSEA. This CDR3 comprises 14 residues. The CDR3 nucleotides read TGCAGCGCGGGAAAAGACAGGGGGCCCTACGAGCAGTACTTC. Translating gives CSAGKDRGPYEQYF.

V is TRBV5-5 and J is TRBJ2-1; a possible D gene is TRBD2 (5 bases). Trimming removed 3 bases at V and 5 bases at J, with 12 bases between. Per germline, CDR1 SGHKS and CDR2 YYEKEE (reference sequence). This CDR3 is 14 amino acids long. The CDR3 loop is CASSWMGAHNEQFF. DNA for the CDR3: TGTGCCAGCAGCTGGATGGGAGCACACAATGAGCAGTTCTTC.

This sequence joins TRBV10-3 and TRBJ2-2; 8 nucleotides line up with TRBD2. This CDR3 is 13 amino acids long. Germline CDR1 reads ENHRY; CDR2 reads SYGVKD. Germline trimming cut 9 bases from V and 7 bases from J; bases unmatched to any gene: 7. The CDR3 loop reads CAIYSGTNGELFF. CDR3 bases: TGTGCCATTTATAGCGGGACAAACGGGGAGCTGTTTTTT.

The genes are TRBV2 and TRBJ2-2; D unclear. This CDR3 region has 15 residues. Trimming took 5 bases from V and 6 from J, leaving 16 bases between them. The germline V gene has CDR1 SNHLY and CDR2 FYNNEI. The CDR3 bases are TGTGCCAGCAGTCCGCCCTCATCCCTATCCGGGGAGCTGTTTTTT. Translated, it gives CASSPPSSLSGELFF.

This chain connects TRBV9 to TRBJ2-1; 15 nucleotides line up with TRBD2. Germline assignment: CDR1 SGDLS and CDR2 YYNGEE. J was trimmed by 9 bases and V by 3 bases; bases with no gene match: 4. The CDR3 has 15 amino acids. The CDR3: CASSGTSGRAGEQFF. The CDR3 coding sequence is TGTGCCAGCAGCGGGACTAGCGGGAGGGCCGGTGAGCAGTTCTTC.

The chain uses TRBV4-1 and TRBJ2-7; 9 bases agree with TRBD1. Germline V CDR1 and CDR2: MGHRA, YSYEKL. Germline trimming cut 1 base from V and 2 bases from J; bases unmatched to any gene: 6. The CDR3 has 16 amino acids. The CDR3 sequence is CASSQVLGTGPYEQYF. The CDR3 nucleotides are TGCGCCAGCAGCCAAGTACTAGGGACAGGGCCCTACGAGCAGTACTTC.

This chain connects TRBV12-3 or TRBV12-4 to TRBJ2-2, with D perhaps matching TRBD2 (6 bases). This CDR3 has 13 amino acids. Trimming left V 8 bases short and J 7 bases short, with 14 bases between. This chain's CDR3 is CASEYYGGGELFF. CDR3 sequence (DNA): TGTGCCAGCGAATACTACGGGGGCGGGGAGCTGTTTTTT.

This rearrangement joins TRBV5-1 to TRBJ1-3; 12 bases map to TRBD1. The CDR3 spans 15 residues. Germline-derived CDR1 and CDR2 are SGHRS and YFSETQ. V shed 4 bases and J 4 bases; nucleotides not matched to a gene: 3. This chain's CDR3 is CASSPGTGGGNTIYF. CDR3 DNA: TGCGCCAGCAGCCCCGGGACAGGGGGCGGAAACACCATATATTTT.

The chain recombines TRBV29-1 with TRBJ2-5; tentatively, D is TRBD1 (6 bases). Per germline, CDR1 SQVTM and CDR2 ANQGSEA. The CDR3 is 14 amino acids. V lost 5 bases to trimming and J lost 0 bases, with 13 bases between them. CDR3 in amino acids: CSVRLPGDQETQYF. The CDR3 DNA reads TGCAGCGTTCGACTCCCAGGGGACCAAGAGACCCAGTACTTC.

This chain joins TRBV11-2 and TRBJ1-2; TRBD1 might be the D (6 bases). V dropped 2 bases and J dropped 5 bases, with 15 bases sitting between them. The CDR3 contains 15 residues. The germline CDR1 and CDR2 sequences are SGHAT and FQNNGV. The CDR3 region is CASSLSIGQLYGYTF. The CDR3 nucleotides read TGTGCCAGCAGCTTATCTATTGGACAGCTGTATGGCTACACCTTC. Supplemented by reference TRBV11-2 and TRBJ1-2, the full variable domain reads EAGVAQSPRYKIIEKRQSVAFWCNPISGHATLYWYQQILGQGPKLLIQFQNNGVVDDSQLPKDRFSAERLKGVDSTLKIQPAKLEDSAVYLCASSLSIGQLYGYTFGSGTRLTVV.

Concerning this clone itself: Other nucleotide sequences from this sample produce the same CDR3. The V and J genes are TRBV30 and TRBJ1-1; no firm D call. The CDR3 runs to 13 residues. Between the trimmed V and J ends, which lost 0 bases and 5 bases, there was a span of 10 bases. Germline assignment: CDR1 GTSNPN and CDR2 SVGIG (reference sequence). The CDR3 region has the DNA TGTGCCTGGAGTGTGCGGGGTGGGACTGAAGCTTTCTTT. It yields the protein CAWSVRGGTEAFF.

The chain carries TRBV6-5 and TRBJ1-1, with D unresolved. V was shortened by 8 bases and J by 0 bases, with 7 bases between the two germline ends. The CDR3 covers 12 residues. In germline, CDR1 is MNHEY, CDR2 SVGAGI. CDR3 DNA: TGTGCCAGCGCCCGGGTGAACACTGAAGCTTTCTTT. This sequence encodes CASARVNTEAFF.